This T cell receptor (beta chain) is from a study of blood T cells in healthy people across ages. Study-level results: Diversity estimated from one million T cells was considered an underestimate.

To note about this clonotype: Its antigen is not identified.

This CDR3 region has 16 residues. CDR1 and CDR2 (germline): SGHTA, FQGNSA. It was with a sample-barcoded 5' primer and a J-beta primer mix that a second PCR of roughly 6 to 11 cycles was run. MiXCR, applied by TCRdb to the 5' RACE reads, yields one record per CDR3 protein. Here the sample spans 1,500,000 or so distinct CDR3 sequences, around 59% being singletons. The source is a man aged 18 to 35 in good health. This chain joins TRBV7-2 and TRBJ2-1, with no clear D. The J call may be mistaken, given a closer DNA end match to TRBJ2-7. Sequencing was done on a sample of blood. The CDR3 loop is CASSLGLARSYNEQYF. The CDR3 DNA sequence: TGTGCCAGCAGCTTAGGTCTTGCGAGGTCCTACAATGAGCAGTACTTC.